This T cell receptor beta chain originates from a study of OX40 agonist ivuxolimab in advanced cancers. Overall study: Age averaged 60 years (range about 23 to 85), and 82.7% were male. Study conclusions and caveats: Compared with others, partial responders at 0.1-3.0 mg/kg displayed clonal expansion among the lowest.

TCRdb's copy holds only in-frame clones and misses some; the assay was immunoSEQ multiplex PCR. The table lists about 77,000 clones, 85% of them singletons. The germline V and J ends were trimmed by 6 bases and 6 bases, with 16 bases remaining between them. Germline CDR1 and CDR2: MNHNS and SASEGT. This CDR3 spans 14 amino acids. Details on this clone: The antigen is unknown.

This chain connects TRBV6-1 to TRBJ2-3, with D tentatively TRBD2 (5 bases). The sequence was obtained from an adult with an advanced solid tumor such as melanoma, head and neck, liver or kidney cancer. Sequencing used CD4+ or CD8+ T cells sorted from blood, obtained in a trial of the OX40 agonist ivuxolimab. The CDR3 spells CASRTAAGPDTQYF. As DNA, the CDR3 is TGTGCCAGCAGGACGGCGGCGGGTCCGGATACGCAGTATTTT.